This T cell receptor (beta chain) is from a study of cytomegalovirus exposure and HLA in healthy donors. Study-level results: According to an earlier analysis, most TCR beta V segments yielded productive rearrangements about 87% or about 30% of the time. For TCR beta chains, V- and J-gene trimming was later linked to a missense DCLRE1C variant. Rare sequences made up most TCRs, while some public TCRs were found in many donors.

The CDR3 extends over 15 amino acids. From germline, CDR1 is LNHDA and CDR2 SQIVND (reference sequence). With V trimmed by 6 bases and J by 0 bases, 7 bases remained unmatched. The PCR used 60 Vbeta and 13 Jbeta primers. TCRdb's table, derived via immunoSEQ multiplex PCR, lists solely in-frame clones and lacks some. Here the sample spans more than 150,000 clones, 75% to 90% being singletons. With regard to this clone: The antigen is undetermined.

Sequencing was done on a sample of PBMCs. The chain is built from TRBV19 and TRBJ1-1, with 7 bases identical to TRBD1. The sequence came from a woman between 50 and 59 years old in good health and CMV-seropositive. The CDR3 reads CASSRDRLMNTEAFF. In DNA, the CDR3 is TGTGCCAGTAGCCGGGACAGACTTATGAACACTGAAGCTTTCTTT. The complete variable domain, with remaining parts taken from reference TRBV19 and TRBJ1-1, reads DGGITQSPKYLFRKEGQNVTLSCEQNLNHDAMYWYRQDPGQGLRLIYYSQIVNDFQKGDIAEGYSVSREKKESFPLTVTSAQKNPTAFYLCASSRDRLMNTEAFFGQGTRLTVV.